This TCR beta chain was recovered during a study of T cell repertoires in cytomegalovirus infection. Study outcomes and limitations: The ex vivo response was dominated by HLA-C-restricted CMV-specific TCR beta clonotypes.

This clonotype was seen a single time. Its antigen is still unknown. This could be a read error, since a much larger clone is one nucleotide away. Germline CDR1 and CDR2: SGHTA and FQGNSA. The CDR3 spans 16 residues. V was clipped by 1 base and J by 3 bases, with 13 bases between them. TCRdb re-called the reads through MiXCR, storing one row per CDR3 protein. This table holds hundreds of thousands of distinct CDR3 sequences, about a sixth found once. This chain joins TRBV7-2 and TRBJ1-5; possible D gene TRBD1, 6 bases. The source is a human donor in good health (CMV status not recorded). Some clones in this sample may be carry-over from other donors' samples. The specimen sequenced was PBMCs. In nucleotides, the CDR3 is TGTGCCAGCAGCTTAGTTTTGGACAGCTTCAATCAGCCCCAGCATTTT. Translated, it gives CASSLVLDSFNQPQHF.